This TCR beta chain was recovered during a study of blood T cell repertoires in COVID-19. In the study overall: Specimens from acute and convalescent COVID-19 originated in the United States, Italy and Spain. PBMCs, B-cell-depleted T cells, or T cells provided the cDNA or gDNA that made up the material.

TCRdb's table, derived via immunoSEQ multiplex PCR, lists solely in-frame clones and lacks some. The table includes 40,000 to 65,000 clones, over 70% detected once. CDR1 is SGHNT, CDR2 YENEEA, per germline. The trim removed 4 bases at V and 3 bases at J, leaving 5 bases unmatched. The CDR3 totals 16 residues. V gene TRBV11-3 combines with J gene TRBJ2-2, with 10 bases matching TRBD2. This clonotype was obtained from a human donor with active or convalescent COVID-19. The donor label of this sample is uncertain. The source material was peripheral blood. CDR3 residues: CASSSSGREDTGELFF. CDR3 coding DNA: TGTGCCAGCAGCTCTAGCGGGAGAGAGGACACCGGGGAGCTGTTTTTT.